The 30 T cell receptor beta chains listed next were all sequenced from one sample in a study of shared clonotypes between healthy human individuals. Produced via immunoSEQ multiplex PCR; TCRdb's table is partial and in-frame only. Seen here are around 550,000 clones, about 96% observed once, and the top ten hold 0.06%. The sample comprised naive CD4+ T cells sorted from blood. Subset in this sample: CD45RA+ positively selected. Source of these receptors: a woman younger than 45 in good health.

CDR3 in amino acids: CASSQTGGNEKLFF. In nucleotides, the CDR3 is TGCGCCAGCAGCCAGACAGGGGGTAATGAAAAACTGTTTTTT. This chain connects TRBV4-1 to TRBJ1-4, with 9 bases fitting TRBD1. V shed 3 bases, J shed 4 bases, and the junction held 0 bases outside the gene matches. This CDR3 has 14 residues. Germline values: CDR1 MGHRA, CDR2 YSYEKL.

This clone was observed once. The genes are TRBV28 and TRBJ2-2; D is unresolved. The V end lost 6 bases, the J end lost 1 base, and 15 bases lay between the germline ends. The V gene's germline CDR1 is MDHEN and CDR2 SYDVKM. The CDR3 consists of 16 residues. The CDR3 DNA reads TGTGCCAGCAGCCCAGCTAGGTCTTTGAACACCGGGGAGCTGTTTTTT. Translated: CASSPARSLNTGELFF.

The rearrangement uses TRBV27 and TRBJ2-7; TRBD2 matches at 8 bases. Unmatched junction bases numbered 7, after V lost 2 bases and J lost 4 bases. The CDR3 is made up of 15 amino acids. Germline lookup yields CDR1 MNHEY and CDR2 SMNVEV (reference sequence). The CDR3 sequence: CASSLKGLDPYEQYF. CDR3 DNA: TGTGCCAGCAGTTTAAAGGGACTAGATCCATACGAGCAGTACTTC.

The rearrangement uses TRBV28 and TRBJ2-7; 10 nucleotides line up with TRBD2. CDR1 is MDHEN, CDR2 SYDVKM, per germline. The CDR3 covers 15 residues. Trimming cost V 6 bases and J 6 bases; bases outside gene matches: 11. CDR3 residues: CASRSPYSGRSEQYF. The CDR3 DNA is TGTGCCAGCAGATCCCCTTATAGCGGGAGGTCCGAGCAGTACTTC.

The gene calls are TRBV7-3 and TRBJ2-7, with 11 positions matching TRBD1. The CDR3 contains 15 residues. Germline CDR1 SGHTA, CDR2 FQGTGA. The J segment lost 3 bases and the V segment lost 7 bases, leaving 8 bases of the junction unmatched. The CDR3 sequence is CASTPGQGAFYEQYF. CDR3 bases: TGTGCCAGCACCCCCGGACAGGGGGCGTTCTACGAGCAGTACTTC. The whole variable domain, filled in from reference TRBV7-3 and TRBJ2-7, reads GAGVSQTPSNKVTEKGKYVELRCDPISGHTALYWYRQSLGQGPEFLIYFQGTGAADDSGLPNDRFFAVRPEGSVSTLKIQRTERGDSAVYLCASTPGQGAFYEQYFGPGTRLTVT.

The chain has TRBV5-1 and TRBJ2-1, with D unclear. The CDR3 is made up of 13 amino acids. Germline V gene data show CDR1 as SGHRS and CDR2 as YFSETQ. The V and J ends lost 1 base and 6 bases respectively, with 8 bases between them. The CDR3 DNA is TGCGCCAGCAGCTTGAGCCCTCGCAATGAGCAGTTCTTC. Translated, it gives CASSLSPRNEQFF.

The count of this clone is one. This sequence joins TRBV5-8 and TRBJ2-7; 7 bases are a match to TRBD1. Germline CDR1 is SGHTS and CDR2 is YDEGEE. The CDR3 is 16 residues long. V gave up 3 bases and J gave up 6 bases; unmatched junction bases: 15. The CDR3 region is CASSSPPRTGYFEQYF. The CDR3 DNA sequence: TGTGCCAGCAGCTCCCCCCCGAGGACAGGCTATTTCGAGCAGTACTTC.

This chain uses TRBV2 with TRBJ1-1; no clear D. The CDR3 is 12 residues long. V gave up 7 bases and J gave up 7 bases, with 13 bases separating them. CDR1 and CDR2 from the germline V gene are SNHLY and FYNNEI. The CDR3 bases are TGTGCCAGCACCAGGCTGCCCCGTGAAGCTTTCTTT. Translation gives CASTRLPREAFF.

CDR3 DNA: TGTGCCATCGCGGGACAGCCCCAAGAGACCCAGTACTTC. Protein product: CAIAGQPQETQYF. The V gene is TRBV28, the J gene TRBJ2-5; possibly TRBD1 for D (7 bases). The germline V gene has CDR1 MDHEN and CDR2 SYDVKM. This CDR3 has 13 residues. V dropped 10 bases and J dropped 1 base, with 13 bases sitting between them.

The rearrangement joins TRBV28 to TRBJ1-6; D is perhaps TRBD1 (5 bases). CDR1 is MDHEN and CDR2 is SYDVKM in the germline V gene. The germline V and J ends were trimmed by 2 bases and 9 bases, with 14 bases remaining between them. CDR3 length equals 15 residues. CDR3 sequence (DNA): TGTGCCAGCAGTTTACCAAAGCAGGGAAGTTCACCCCTCCACTTT. Translated: CASSLPKQGSSPLHF.

The chain uses TRBV13 and TRBJ2-7; D unclear. The CDR3 covers 12 residues. Trimming took off 6 bases at V and 3 bases at J, with 9 bases between the two ends. Germline V CDR1 and CDR2: PRHDT, FYEKMQ (reference sequence). CDR3 protein: CASRTRNYEQYF. Here the CDR3 DNA reads TGTGCCAGCAGGACACGAAACTACGAGCAGTACTTC.

The genes are TRBV7-9 and TRBJ1-3; tentative D call: TRBD1 (5 bases). The V and J ends lost 5 bases and 3 bases respectively, with 20 bases between them. The germline V gene has CDR1 SEHNR and CDR2 FQNEAQ (reference sequence). This CDR3 region has 17 residues. The CDR3 region has the DNA TGTGCCAGCAGCCCCTCGGGGAGGGGCAATCTTGGAAACACCATATATTTT. Its translation: CASSPSGRGNLGNTIYF.

This clone was counted once. The rearrangement joins TRBV19 to TRBJ2-5; 8 bases map to TRBD1. The trim removed 6 bases at V and 5 bases at J, leaving 5 bases unmatched. CDR1 and CDR2 (germline): LNHDA, SQIVND (reference sequence). This CDR3 has 13 residues. CDR3 sequence: CASRIGQGETQYF. The CDR3 bases are TGTGCCAGTAGGATTGGACAGGGCGAGACCCAGTACTTC.

This clone was counted only a few times. Distinct nucleotide sequences in the sample also encode this CDR3. The J gene is TRBJ2-3, the V gene TRBV18; D uncertain. Germline V gene data show CDR1 as KGHSH and CDR2 as LQKENI. CDR3 size: 13 residues. The ends were cut back, 0 bases at V and 0 bases at J, with 1 base in the middle. CDR3 amino acids: CASSPPSTDTQYF. CDR3 DNA sequence: TGTGCCAGCTCACCACCAAGCACAGATACGCAGTATTTT.

The chain is built from TRBV5-4 and TRBJ2-7; TRBD2 agrees at 10 bases. There are 14 residues in the CDR3. With V trimmed by 4 bases and J by 3 bases, 4 bases remained unmatched. Germline V gene lookup returns CDR1 SGHNT and CDR2 YYREEE (reference sequence). The DNA for the CDR3 is TGTGCCAGCAGCGTCGGGACTAGCGTCTACGAGCAGTACTTC. It translates to CASSVGTSVYEQYF.

This clone was detected once. The chain recombines TRBV7-9 with TRBJ1-6; D is unresolved. CDR1 is SEHNR, CDR2 FQNEAQ, per germline (reference sequence). The CDR3 covers 15 residues. V was clipped by 5 bases and J by 0 bases, with 8 bases between them. CDR3 sequence reads: CASSIASSYNSPLHF. CDR3 nucleotide sequence: TGTGCCAGCAGCATCGCAAGCTCCTATAATTCACCCCTCCACTTT.

The chain is built from TRBV5-6 and TRBJ1-2; D possibly corresponds to TRBD1 (5 bases). The CDR3 loop spans 12 amino acids. Germline assignment: CDR1 SGHDT and CDR2 YYEEEE. V lost 5 bases, J lost 4 bases, and 9 bases lay in between. The CDR3 loop is CASRGQGYGYTF. The CDR3 DNA follows: TGTGCCAGCAGAGGTCAGGGCTATGGCTACACCTTC.

V gene TRBV14 combines with J gene TRBJ2-5; 8 bases are a match to TRBD1. The last part of the DNA fits TRBJ2-7 better; the J call may be wrong. The CDR3 covers 12 residues. Germline-derived CDR1 and CDR2 are SGHDN and FVKESK. This CDR3 is CASSDRGYEQYF. For the CDR3, the DNA is TGTGCCAGCAGCGACAGGGGCTACGAGCAGTACTTC.

This chain links TRBV2 with TRBJ2-6, with 11 bases fitting TRBD2. This CDR3 is 17 amino acids long. Germline CDR1 SNHLY, CDR2 FYNNEI. Germline trimming cut 7 bases from V and 0 bases from J; bases unmatched to any gene: 5. CDR3 sequence: CASNRLAGPSGANVLTF. CDR3 in DNA: TGTGCCAGCAATCGACTAGCGGGGCCCTCTGGGGCCAACGTCCTGACTTTC.

This clone was observed a single time. The V call is TRBV28, the J call TRBJ2-4, with D unresolved. CDR3 length: 15 residues. V dropped 3 bases and J dropped 0 bases, with 9 bases sitting between them. In germline, CDR1 is MDHEN, CDR2 SYDVKM. CDR3: CASSLGDPAKNIQYF. The CDR3 bases are TGTGCCAGCAGTTTGGGTGATCCAGCCAAAAACATTCAGTACTTC.

V gene TRBV5-1 combines with J gene TRBJ2-5; D not resolved. V lost 0 bases and J 4 bases, leaving 16 bases between the germline ends. The CDR3 loop spans 16 amino acids. CDR1 and CDR2 from the germline V gene are SGHRS and YFSETQ. The CDR3 nucleotides read TGCGCCAGCAGCTTGGTGGCAGGCCTGAGTCTAGAGACCCAGTACTTC. It encodes CASSLVAGLSLETQYF.

The chain couples TRBV5-1 to TRBJ2-3, with TRBD2 as a possible D gene (5 bases). The V end lost 4 bases, the J end lost 5 bases, and 11 bases lay between the germline ends. CDR1 is SGHRS and CDR2 is YFSETQ in the germline V gene. This CDR3 contains 13 residues. The CDR3 DNA sequence: TGCGCCAGCAGCCCTCTAGCTGGAGATACGCAGTATTTT. Its protein product is CASSPLAGDTQYF. The entire variable domain, with the rest obtained from reference TRBV5-1 and TRBJ2-3, is as follows: KAGVTQTPRYLIKTRGQQVTLSCSPISGHRSVSWYQQTPGQGLQFLFEYFSETQRNKGNFPGRFSGRQFSNSRSEMNVSTLELGDSALYLCASSPLAGDTQYFGPGTRLTVL.

The V and J genes are TRBV29-1 and TRBJ1-2, with D perhaps TRBD1 (5 bases). CDR1 and CDR2 (germline): SQVTM, ANQGSEA. The CDR3 covers 14 residues. Trimming left V 0 bases short and J 2 bases short, with 10 bases between. CDR3 sequence: CSVEDRGVNYGYTF. The DNA for the CDR3 is TGCAGCGTTGAAGATCGAGGGGTCAACTATGGCTACACCTTC.

V and J are TRBV29-1 and TRBJ2-1; TRBD2 matches at 10 bases. The CDR3 length is 16 residues. Germline V gene lookup returns CDR1 SQVTM and CDR2 ANQGSEA. With V trimmed by 5 bases and J by 6 bases, 13 bases remained unmatched. The CDR3 protein is CSVRPWVSSGSNEQFF. The CDR3 coding sequence is TGCAGCGTTCGCCCTTGGGTTTCTAGCGGGAGCAATGAGCAGTTCTTC.

The chain is built from TRBV11-2 and TRBJ1-2, with 11 bases that match TRBD1. Germline CDR1 and CDR2: SGHAT and FQNNGV. CDR3 length equals 17 residues. With V trimmed by 5 bases and J by 4 bases, 12 bases remained unmatched. The CDR3 spells CASSPSPGQGVRYGYTF. In nucleotides, the CDR3 is TGTGCCAGCAGCCCTAGTCCGGGACAGGGGGTACGCTATGGCTACACCTTC.

The gene calls are TRBV19 and TRBJ1-5; 9 bases line up with TRBD1. This CDR3 is built from 19 residues. Germline trimming cut 1 base from V and 0 bases from J; bases unmatched to any gene: 10. From germline, CDR1 is LNHDA and CDR2 SQIVND (reference sequence). The CDR3 protein is CASSIGRTGDAYSNQPQHF. DNA for the CDR3: TGTGCCAGTAGTATAGGCCGGACAGGGGACGCGTATAGCAATCAGCCCCAGCATTTT.

The chain recombines TRBV5-1 with TRBJ2-5, with a weak D call TRBD1 (5 bases). Per germline, CDR1 SGHRS and CDR2 YFSETQ. The germline V and J ends were trimmed by 4 bases and 6 bases, with 16 bases remaining between them. CDR3 length: 14 residues. The CDR3, as DNA: TGCGCCAGCAGCCGTGACAGTGTTTCGAAGACCCAGTACTTC. This sequence encodes CASSRDSVSKTQYF.

V usage is TRBV4-1 and J usage is TRBJ2-5; TRBD2 agrees at 11 bases. Near its end, the DNA agrees better with TRBJ2-7, so the J call may be wrong. Germline loops: CDR1 MGHRA, CDR2 YSYEKL. The CDR3 sequence is 17 residues long. CDR3 residues: CASSQDTSGSVAYEQYF. CDR3 coding DNA: TGCGCCAGCAGCCAAGATACTAGCGGGAGCGTGGCCTACGAGCAGTACTTC.

This chain links TRBV7-9 with TRBJ2-1; no clear D. CDR1 is SEHNR, CDR2 FQNEAQ, per germline (reference sequence). The CDR3 loop spans 14 amino acids. Between the trimmed V and J ends, which lost 1 base and 9 bases, there was a span of 13 bases. CDR3 in DNA: TGTGCCAGCAGCTTAGGAGACCTATGGGGTGAGCAGTTCTTC. Protein sequence: CASSLGDLWGEQFF.

Remarks on this clone: This CDR3 is also generated by other DNA sequences in the sample. This chain connects TRBV5-1 to TRBJ1-3, with a possible D match to TRBD1 (6 bases). The CDR3 extends over 15 amino acids. Trimming pared 3 bases from V and 0 bases from J, leaving 10 bases between. Per germline, CDR1 SGHRS and CDR2 YFSETQ. The CDR3 region has the DNA TGCGCCAGCAGCTCAACAGGGATCTCTGGAAACACCATATATTTT. This sequence encodes CASSSTGISGNTIYF.